The entry that follows covers one T cell receptor beta chain sequence. This clonotype came up many times. No cognate antigen has been identified for it. No clone much larger than this one lies a single base away; base qualities are absent. Patients with hyperthyroidism were aged 18 to 65 years, had been newly diagnosed, and had a disease duration of less than 2 months. Patients were excluded if they had other autoimmune diseases, uncontrolled infections, pregnancy or lactation. Clinical symptoms, serum thyroxine, TRAb, thyroid ultrasound and orbital computed tomography were used for diagnosis. Trizol reagent was used to extract the total RNA, and its quality was then checked on an Agilent 2100 Bioanalyzer. For repertoire sequencing, TCR beta CDR3 regions were amplified from RNA transcripts. The first round was an RT-PCR using HTBI primers with the Qiagen OneStep RT-PCR kit, and this first round was followed by a second-round multiplex PCR, then size selection and purification. Sequencing of the libraries was carried out on an Illumina HiSeq2000 in paired-end mode with 100 bp reads. In the authors' own workflow: SOAPnuke was used to process the reads, throwing out any read that had adapters, had uncalled bases, had a mean Phred below 15, or lacked an exact constant-primer or identifier match. High-quality paired reads were merged with COPE v1.2.5. Unique nucleotide sequences were defined as clonotypes and aligned to IMGT TRB V, D and J references using MiTCR v1.1. The analysis was limited to V-J combinations with a frequency above 0.0001, which together covered over 99% of the repertoires. For each V-J combination, a TCR clonal expansion and chaos score was defined as the ratio of F50 clonal expansion to chaos observed in the TCRdist matrix. Welch's t-statistics and random forest were used to narrow the features down to approximately 13 V-J combinations, which were then fed into a naive Bayes classifier. Thyroid-blood repertoire similarity was quantified with the Morisita-Horn index. TCRdb reran the public reads through fastp at Q25 and MiXCR, keeping productive beta chains. Rows merge per CDR3 protein into single entries with the most common DNA and genes. TCRdb's processing, not the authors', yielded these V and J calls. For this sample there are about 600,000 distinct CDR3 sequences; under 45% appear just once. The top ten constitute about 4.2% of the sample.

CDR1 and CDR2, per the germline V gene, are ENHRY and SYGVKD. V is reduced by 6 bases and J by 3 bases, leaving a spacing of 8 bases between them. The CDR3 covers 12 residues, taking in both the cysteine and the phenylalanine. CDR3 DNA only is kept here, 36 bases in frame from base 1. These data are taken from a study of Graves' ophthalmopathy and Graves' hyperthyroidism (dated by TCRdb to 2017 to 2018). Regarding the complete study: Hyperthyroidism was considered stable if no progression to ophthalmopathy occurred within 18 months of follow-up. To explore V-J signatures distinguishing ophthalmopathy from hyperthyroidism, a discovery set of 100 patients (roughly 45 ophthalmopathy, 55 to 60 stable hyperthyroidism) was enrolled. For independent validation, a separate cohort was made up of 18 hyperthyroidism patients plus 17 patients who later progressed from hyperthyroidism to ophthalmopathy. The study used TCR beta repertoire signatures to distinguish Graves' ophthalmopathy from Graves' hyperthyroidism and to predict progression to ophthalmopathy. In roughly 6 hyperthyroidism patients, the T-cell repertoires found in thyroid tissue were compared with those found in blood. In total, some 130 blood samples were TCR-sequenced: around 42 ophthalmopathy, around 75 hyperthyroidism and about 17 hyperthyroidism-to-ophthalmopathy patients. Once sampling was done, hyperthyroidism patients were given methimazole at a starting dose of 30 mg daily, while ophthalmopathy patients were given high-dose intravenous methylprednisolone. What the research found in general, with its limitations: In cross-validation, the 13-signature model distinguished ophthalmopathy from stable hyperthyroidism with nearly 90% sensitivity and 81.08% specificity, and in the test set the corresponding values were around 80% and 75%. Among expanded thyroid clonotypes with frequency above 0.001, most also showed up in blood, which suggests that blood repertoires may reflect the thyroid immune response. In validation, the model predicted ophthalmopathy progression with 70.59% sensitivity and roughly 78% specificity; approximately 12 predicted patients were CT-confirmed with GO in a median of approximately six months. Sample size was not predetermined statistically, and investigators were not blinded to group allocation.

The receptor was isolated from an adult man with Graves' hyperthyroidism. Sequencing was carried out using peripheral blood or thyroid tissue (not recorded which). The receptor chain draws on TRBV10-3 and TRBJ1-2; there is no confident call for the D gene. The CDR3 reads CAIRRQDYGYTF. At the DNA level, the sequence is TGTGCCATCAGGAGGCAGGACTATGGCTACACCTTC.